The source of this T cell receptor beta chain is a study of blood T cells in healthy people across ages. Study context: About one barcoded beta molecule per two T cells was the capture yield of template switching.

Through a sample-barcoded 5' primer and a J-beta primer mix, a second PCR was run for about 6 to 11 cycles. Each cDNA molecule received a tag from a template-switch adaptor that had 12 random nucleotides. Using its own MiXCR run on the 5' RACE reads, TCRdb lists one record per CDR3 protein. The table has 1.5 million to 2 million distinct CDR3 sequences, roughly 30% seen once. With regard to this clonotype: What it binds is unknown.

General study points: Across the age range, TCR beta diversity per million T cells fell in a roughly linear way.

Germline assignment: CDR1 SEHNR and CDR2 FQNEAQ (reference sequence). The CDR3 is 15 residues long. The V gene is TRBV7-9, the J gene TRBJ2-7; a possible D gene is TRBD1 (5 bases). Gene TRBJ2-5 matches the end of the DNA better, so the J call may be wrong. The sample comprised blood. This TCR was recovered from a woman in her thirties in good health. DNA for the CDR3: TGTGCCAGCAGCCCCGCCAGGGTGGAAGTGGAGACCCAGTACTTC. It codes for CASSPARVEVETQYF.